This entry is about one T cell receptor (beta chain). Some clones are missing from TCRdb's copy, which holds only in-frame ones; the method was immunoSEQ multiplex PCR. The profile shows under 95,000 clones, more than 75% of them singletons. This CDR3 is 14 amino acids long. Germline V gene data show CDR1 as SSHAT and CDR2 as FNYEAQ (reference sequence). The data belong to a study of cytomegalovirus exposure and HLA in healthy donors. The chain recombines TRBV7-7 with TRBJ2-2, with 8 positions matching TRBD2. The specimen sequenced was PBMCs. The source is a man aged 25-45 years in good health and CMV-seronegative. This CDR3 reads CATPREGNTGELFF. DNA of the CDR3: TGTGCTACCCCTCGGGAGGGGAACACCGGGGAGCTGTTTTTT.